This T cell receptor beta chain was identified during a study of blood T cells in healthy people across ages. Across the whole study: Template switching retrieved approximately one barcoded beta molecule for each two T cells. Study results and limitations: The unsorted PBMCs prevented any conclusive comparison of naive versus antigen-experienced cells.

Looked up from germline, CDR1 is SGDLS and CDR2 is YYNGEE. This CDR3 is built from 16 residues. V was clipped by 0 bases and J by 4 bases, with 13 bases between them. Of note for this clonotype: Its antigen is as yet unknown.

Individuals who donated were healthy Caucasians from Russia aged 6 to 90. A J-beta primer mix and a sample-barcoded 5' primer were used in a second PCR of about 7 to 12 cycles. A template-switch adaptor containing 12 random nucleotides labeled each cDNA molecule. TCRdb re-called the 5' RACE reads through MiXCR, storing one row per CDR3 protein. The table lists 800,000 to 900,000 distinct CDR3 sequences, 62% of them singletons. The TCR was taken from a man under 40 in good health. This sequence joins TRBV9 and TRBJ2-2; no clear D. The specimen sequenced was blood. The CDR3 sequence is CASSVARVAGTGELFF. Written as DNA, the CDR3 is TGTGCCAGCAGCGTAGCTCGGGTTGCTGGCACCGGGGAGCTGTTTTTT. The full variable domain, completed using reference TRBV9 and TRBJ2-2, is DSGVTQTPKHLITATGQRVTLRCSPRSGDLSVYWYQQSLDQGLQFLIQYYNGEERAKGNILERFSAQQFPDLHSELNLSSLELGDSALYFCASSVARVAGTGELFFGEGSRLTVL.